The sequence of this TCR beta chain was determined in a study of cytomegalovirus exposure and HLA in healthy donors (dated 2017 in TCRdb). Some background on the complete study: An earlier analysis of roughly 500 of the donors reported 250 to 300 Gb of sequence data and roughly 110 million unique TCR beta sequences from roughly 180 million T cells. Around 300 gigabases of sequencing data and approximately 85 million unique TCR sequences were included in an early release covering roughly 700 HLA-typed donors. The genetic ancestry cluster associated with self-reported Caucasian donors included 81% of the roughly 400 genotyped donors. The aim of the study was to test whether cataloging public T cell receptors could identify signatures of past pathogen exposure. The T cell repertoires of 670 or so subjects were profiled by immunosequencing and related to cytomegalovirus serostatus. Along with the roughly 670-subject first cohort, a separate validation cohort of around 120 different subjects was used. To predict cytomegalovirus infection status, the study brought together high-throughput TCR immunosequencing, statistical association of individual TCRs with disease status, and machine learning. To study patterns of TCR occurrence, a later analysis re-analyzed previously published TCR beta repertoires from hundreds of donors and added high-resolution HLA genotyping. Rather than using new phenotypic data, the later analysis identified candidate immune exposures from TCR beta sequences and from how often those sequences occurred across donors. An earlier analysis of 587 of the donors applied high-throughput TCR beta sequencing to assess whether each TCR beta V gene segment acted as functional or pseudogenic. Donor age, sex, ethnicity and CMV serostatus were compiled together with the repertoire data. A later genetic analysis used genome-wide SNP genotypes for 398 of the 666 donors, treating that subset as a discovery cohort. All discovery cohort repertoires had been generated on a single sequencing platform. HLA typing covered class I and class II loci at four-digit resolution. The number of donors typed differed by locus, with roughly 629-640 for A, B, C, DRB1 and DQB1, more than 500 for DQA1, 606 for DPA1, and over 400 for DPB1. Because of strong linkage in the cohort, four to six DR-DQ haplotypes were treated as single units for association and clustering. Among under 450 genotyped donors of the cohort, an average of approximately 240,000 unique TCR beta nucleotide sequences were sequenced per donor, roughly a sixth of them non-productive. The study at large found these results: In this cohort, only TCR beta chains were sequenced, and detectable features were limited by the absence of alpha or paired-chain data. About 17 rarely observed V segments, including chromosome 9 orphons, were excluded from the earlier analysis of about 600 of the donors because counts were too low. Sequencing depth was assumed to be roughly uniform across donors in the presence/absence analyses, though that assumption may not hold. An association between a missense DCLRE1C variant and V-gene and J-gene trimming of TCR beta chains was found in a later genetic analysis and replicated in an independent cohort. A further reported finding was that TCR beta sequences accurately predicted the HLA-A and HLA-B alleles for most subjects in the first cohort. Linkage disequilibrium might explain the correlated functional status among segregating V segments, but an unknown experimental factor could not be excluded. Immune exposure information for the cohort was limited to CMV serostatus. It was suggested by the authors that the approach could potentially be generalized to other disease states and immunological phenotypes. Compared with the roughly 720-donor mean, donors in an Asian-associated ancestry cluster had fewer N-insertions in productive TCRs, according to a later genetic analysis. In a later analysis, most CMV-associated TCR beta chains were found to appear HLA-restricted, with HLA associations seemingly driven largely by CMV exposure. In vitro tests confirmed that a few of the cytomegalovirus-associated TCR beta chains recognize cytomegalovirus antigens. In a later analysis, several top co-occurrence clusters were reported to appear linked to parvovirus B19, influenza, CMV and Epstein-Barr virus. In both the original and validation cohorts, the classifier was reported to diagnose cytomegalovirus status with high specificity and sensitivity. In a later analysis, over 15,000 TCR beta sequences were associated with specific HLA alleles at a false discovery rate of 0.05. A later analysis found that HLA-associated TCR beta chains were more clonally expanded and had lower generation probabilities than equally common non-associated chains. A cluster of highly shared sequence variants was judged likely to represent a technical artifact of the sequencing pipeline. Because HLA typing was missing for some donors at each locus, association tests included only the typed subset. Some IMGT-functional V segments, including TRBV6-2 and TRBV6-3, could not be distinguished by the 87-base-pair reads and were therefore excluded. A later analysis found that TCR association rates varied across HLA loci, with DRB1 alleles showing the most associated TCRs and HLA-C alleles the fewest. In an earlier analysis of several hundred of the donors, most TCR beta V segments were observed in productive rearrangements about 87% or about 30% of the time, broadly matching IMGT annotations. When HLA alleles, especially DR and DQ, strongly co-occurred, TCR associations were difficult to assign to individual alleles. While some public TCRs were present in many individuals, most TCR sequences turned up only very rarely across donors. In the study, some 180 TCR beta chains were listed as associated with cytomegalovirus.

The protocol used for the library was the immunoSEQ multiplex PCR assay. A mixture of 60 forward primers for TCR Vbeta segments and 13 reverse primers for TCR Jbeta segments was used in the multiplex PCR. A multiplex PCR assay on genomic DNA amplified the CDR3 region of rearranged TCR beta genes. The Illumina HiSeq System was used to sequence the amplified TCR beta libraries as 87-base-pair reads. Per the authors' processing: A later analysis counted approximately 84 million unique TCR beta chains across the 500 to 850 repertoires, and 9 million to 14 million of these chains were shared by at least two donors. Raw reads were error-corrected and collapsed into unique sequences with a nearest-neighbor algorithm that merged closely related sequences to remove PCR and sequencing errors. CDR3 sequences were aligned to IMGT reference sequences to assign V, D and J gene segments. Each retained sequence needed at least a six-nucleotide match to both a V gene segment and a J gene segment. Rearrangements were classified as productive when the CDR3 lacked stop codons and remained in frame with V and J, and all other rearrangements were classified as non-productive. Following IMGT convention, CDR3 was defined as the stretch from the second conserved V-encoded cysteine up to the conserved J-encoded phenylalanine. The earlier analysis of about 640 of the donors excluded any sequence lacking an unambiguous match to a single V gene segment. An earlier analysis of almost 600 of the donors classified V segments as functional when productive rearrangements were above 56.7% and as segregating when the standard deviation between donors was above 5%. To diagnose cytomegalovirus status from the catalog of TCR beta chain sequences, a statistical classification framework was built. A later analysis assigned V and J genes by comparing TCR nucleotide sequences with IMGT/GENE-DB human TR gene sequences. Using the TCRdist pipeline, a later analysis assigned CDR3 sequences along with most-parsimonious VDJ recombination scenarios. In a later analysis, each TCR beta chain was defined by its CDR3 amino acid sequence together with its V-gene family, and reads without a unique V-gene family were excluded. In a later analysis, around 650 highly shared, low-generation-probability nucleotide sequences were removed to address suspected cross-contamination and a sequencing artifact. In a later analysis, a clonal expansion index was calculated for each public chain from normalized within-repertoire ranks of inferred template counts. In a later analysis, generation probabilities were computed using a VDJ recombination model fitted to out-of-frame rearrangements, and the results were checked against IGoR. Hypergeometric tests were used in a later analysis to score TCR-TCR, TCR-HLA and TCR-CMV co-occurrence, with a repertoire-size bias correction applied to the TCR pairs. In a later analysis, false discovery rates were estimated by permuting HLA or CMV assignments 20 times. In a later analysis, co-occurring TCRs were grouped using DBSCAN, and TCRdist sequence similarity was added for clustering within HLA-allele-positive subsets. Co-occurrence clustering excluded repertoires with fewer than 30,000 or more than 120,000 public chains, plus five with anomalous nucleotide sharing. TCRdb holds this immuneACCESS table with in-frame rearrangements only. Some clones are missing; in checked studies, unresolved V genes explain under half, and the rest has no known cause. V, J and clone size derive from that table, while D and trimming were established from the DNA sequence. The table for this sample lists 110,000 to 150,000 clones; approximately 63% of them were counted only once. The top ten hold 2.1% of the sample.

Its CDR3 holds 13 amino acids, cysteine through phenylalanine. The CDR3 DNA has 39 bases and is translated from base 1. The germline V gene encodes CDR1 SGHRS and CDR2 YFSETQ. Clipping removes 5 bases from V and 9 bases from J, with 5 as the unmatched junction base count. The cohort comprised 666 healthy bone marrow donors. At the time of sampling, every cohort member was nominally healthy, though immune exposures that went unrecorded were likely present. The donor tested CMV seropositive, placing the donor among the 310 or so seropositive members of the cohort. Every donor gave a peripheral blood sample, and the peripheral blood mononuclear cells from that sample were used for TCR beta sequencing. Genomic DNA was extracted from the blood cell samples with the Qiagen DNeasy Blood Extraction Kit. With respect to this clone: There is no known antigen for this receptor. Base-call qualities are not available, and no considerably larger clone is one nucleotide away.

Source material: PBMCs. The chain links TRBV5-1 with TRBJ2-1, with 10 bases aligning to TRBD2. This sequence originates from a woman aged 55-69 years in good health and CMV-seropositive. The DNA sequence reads TGCGCCAGCAGACCGCTAGCGGGAGTTGAGCAGTTCTTC. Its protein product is CASRPLAGVEQFF.